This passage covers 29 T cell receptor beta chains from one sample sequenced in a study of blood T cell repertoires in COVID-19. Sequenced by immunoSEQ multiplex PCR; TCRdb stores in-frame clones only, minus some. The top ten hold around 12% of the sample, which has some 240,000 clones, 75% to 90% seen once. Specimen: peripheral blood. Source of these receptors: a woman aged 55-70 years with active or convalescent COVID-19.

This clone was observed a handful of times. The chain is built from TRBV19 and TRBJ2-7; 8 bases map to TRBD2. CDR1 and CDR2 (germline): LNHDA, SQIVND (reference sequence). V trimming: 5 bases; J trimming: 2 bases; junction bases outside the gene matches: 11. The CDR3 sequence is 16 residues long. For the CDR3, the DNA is TGTGCCAGTAGTTCCCTAGCGGGCAGGCACCCCTACGAGCAGTACTTC. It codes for CASSSLAGRHPYEQYF.

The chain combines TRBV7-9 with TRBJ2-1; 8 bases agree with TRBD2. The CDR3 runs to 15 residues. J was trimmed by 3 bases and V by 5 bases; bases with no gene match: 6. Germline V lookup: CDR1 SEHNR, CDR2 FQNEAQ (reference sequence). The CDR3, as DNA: TGTGCCAGCAGCATCACCGGGACTAGCTACAATGAGCAGTTCTTC. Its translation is CASSITGTSYNEQFF.

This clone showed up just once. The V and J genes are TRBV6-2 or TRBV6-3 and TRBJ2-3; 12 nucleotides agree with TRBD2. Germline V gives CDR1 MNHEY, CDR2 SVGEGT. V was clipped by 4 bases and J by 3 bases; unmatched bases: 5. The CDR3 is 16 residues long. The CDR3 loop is CASSFPTSGGTDTQYF. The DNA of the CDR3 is TGTGCCAGCAGTTTCCCGACTAGCGGGGGAACAGATACGCAGTATTTT.

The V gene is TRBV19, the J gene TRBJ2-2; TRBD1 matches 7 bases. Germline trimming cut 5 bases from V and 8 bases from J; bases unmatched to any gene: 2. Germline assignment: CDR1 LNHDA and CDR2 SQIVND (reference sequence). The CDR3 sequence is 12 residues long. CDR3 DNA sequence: TGTGCCAGTAGTGAGGGGGCTGGGGAGCTGTTTTTT. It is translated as CASSEGAGELFF.

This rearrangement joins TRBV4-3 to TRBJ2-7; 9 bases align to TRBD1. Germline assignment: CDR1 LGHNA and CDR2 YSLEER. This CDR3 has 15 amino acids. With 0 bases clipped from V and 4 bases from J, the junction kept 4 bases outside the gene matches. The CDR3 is CASSQEGTGWYEQYF. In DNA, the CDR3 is TGCGCCAGCAGCCAAGAAGGGACAGGGTGGTACGAGCAGTACTTC.

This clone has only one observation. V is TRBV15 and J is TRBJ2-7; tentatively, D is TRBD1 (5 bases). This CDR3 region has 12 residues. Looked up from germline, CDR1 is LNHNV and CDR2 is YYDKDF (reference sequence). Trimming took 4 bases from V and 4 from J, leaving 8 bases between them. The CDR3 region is CATSNTGYEQYF. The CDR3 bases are TGTGCCACCAGCAACACAGGTTACGAGCAGTACTTC. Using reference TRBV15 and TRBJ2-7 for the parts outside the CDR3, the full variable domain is DAMVIQNPRYQVTQFGKPVTLSCSQTLNHNVMYWYQQKSSQAPKLLFHYYDKDFNNEADTPDNFQSRRPNTSFCFLDIRSPGLGDTAMYLCATSNTGYEQYFGPGTRLTVT.

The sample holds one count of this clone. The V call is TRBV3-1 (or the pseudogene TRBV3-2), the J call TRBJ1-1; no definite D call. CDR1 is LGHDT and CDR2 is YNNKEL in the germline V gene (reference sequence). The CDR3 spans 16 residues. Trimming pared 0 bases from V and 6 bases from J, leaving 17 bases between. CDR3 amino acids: CASSQDGPPGSAEAFF. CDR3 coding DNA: TGTGCCAGCAGCCAAGATGGGCCCCCGGGGAGCGCTGAAGCTTTCTTT.

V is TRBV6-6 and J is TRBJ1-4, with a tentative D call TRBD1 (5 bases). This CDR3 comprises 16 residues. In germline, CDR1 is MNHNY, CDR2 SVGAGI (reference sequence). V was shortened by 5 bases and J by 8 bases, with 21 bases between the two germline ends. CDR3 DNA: TGTGCCAGCAGTAGAACCCTACAGGCCCCTTTGGAAAAACTGTTTTTT. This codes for CASSRTLQAPLEKLFF.

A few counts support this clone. This CDR3 is CASSGASGGANEQFF. The CDR3 DNA reads TGTGCCAGCAGTGGGGCTAGCGGGGGGGCCAATGAGCAGTTCTTC. The chain combines TRBV6-4 with TRBJ2-1; 12 nucleotides line up with TRBD2. The CDR3 runs to 15 residues. The V and J ends lost 4 bases and 6 bases, in that order; junction bases with no gene match: 4. Germline lookup yields CDR1 MRHNA and CDR2 SNTAGT.

The CDR3 nucleotides read TGCGCCAGCAGACCTGGAACCGGGACAGGCTTCCCTCAGATATATAATTCACCCCTCCACTTT. It is translated as CASRPGTGTGFPQIYNSPLHF. This chain connects TRBV10-2 to TRBJ1-6, with 8 bases fitting TRBD1. The germline V gene encodes CDR1 WSHSY and CDR2 SAAADI. The CDR3 totals 21 residues. V lost 6 bases, J lost 4 bases, and 23 bases stayed unmatched.

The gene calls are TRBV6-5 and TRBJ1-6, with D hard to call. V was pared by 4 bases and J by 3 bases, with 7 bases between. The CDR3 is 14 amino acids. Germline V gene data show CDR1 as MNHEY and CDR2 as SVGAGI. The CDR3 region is CASSSPLYNSPLHF. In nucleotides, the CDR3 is TGTGCCAGCAGTTCCCCACTCTATAATTCACCCCTCCACTTT.

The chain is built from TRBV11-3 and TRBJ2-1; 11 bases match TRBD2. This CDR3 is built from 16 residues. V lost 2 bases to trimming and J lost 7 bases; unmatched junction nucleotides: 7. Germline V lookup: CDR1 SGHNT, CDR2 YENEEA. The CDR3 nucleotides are TGTGCCAGCAGCTTATTTAGCGGGGGGGCTAAAAATGAGCAGTTCTTC. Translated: CASSLFSGGAKNEQFF.

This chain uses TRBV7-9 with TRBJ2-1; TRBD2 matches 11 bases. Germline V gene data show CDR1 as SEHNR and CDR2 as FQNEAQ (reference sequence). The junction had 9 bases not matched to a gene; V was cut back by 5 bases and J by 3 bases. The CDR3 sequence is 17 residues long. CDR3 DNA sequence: TGTGCCAGCAGCCTGACTAGCGGGGAGGTTCACTACAATGAGCAGTTCTTC. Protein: CASSLTSGEVHYNEQFF.

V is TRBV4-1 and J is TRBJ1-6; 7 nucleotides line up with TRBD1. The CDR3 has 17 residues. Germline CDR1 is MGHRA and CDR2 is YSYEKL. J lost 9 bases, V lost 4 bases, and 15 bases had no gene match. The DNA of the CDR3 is TGCGCCAGCAGCCCCATAGGGGGACAGCTCGGGGGTTCACCCCTCCACTTT. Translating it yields CASSPIGGQLGGSPLHF.

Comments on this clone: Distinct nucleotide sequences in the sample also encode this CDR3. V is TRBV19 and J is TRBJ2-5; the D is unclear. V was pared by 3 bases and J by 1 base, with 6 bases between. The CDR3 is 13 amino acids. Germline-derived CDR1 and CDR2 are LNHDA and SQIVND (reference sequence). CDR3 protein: CASSMGRQETQYF. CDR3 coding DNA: TGTGCCAGTAGTATGGGCCGCCAAGAGACCCAGTACTTC.

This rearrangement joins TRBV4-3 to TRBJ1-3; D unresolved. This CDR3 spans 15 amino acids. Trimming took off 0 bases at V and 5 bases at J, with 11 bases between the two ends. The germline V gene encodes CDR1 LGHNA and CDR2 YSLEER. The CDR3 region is CASSQETRNRNTIYF. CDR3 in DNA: TGCGCCAGCAGCCAAGAAACGAGAAACCGAAACACCATATATTTT.

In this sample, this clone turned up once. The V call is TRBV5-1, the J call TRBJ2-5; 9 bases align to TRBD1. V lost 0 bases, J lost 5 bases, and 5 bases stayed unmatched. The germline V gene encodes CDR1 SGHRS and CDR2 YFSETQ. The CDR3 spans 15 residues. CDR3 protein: CASSLGGQGGETQYF. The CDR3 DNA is TGCGCCAGCAGCTTGGGGGGACAGGGCGGCGAGACCCAGTACTTC.

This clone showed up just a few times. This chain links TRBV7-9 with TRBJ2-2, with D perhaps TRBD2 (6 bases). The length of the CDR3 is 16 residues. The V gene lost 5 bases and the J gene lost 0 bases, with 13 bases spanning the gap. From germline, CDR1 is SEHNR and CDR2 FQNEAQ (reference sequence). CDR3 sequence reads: CASSPPSVSNTGELFF. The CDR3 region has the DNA TGTGCCAGCAGCCCCCCTAGCGTCTCGAACACCGGGGAGCTGTTTTTT.

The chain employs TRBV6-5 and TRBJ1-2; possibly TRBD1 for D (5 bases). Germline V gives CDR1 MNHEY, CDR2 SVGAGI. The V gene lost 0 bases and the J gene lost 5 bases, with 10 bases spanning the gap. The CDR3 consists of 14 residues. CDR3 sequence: CASSYSETVYGYTF. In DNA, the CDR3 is TGTGCCAGCAGTTACTCGGAGACAGTTTATGGCTACACCTTC.

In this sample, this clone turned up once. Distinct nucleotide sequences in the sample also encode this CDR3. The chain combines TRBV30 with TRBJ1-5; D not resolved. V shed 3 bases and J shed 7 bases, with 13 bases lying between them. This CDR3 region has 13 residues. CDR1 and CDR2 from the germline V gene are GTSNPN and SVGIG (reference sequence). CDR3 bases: TGTGCCTGGAGCCGTGGAGGAGGCCAGCCCCAGCATTTT. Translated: CAWSRGGGQPQHF.

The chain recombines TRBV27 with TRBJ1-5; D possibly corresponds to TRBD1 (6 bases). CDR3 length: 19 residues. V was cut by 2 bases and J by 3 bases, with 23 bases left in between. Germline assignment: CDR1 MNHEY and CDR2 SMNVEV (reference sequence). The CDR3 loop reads CASSLGPHRDPVDNQPQHF. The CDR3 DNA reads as TGTGCCAGCAGTTTAGGACCTCACAGGGACCCCGTGGACAATCAGCCCCAGCATTTT.

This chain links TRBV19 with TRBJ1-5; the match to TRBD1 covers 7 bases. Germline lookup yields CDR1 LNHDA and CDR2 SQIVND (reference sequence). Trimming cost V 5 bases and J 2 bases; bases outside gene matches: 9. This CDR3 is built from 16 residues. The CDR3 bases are TGTGCCAGTAGTCCCGACAGGGCCGGGGGCAATCAGCCCCAGCATTTT. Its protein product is CASSPDRAGGNQPQHF.

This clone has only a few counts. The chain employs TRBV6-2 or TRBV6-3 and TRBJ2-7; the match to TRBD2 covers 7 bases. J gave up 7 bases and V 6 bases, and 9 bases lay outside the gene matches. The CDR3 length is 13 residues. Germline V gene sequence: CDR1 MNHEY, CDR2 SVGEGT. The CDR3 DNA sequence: TGTGCCAGCAGCCTAAGGACTAGGGCTGAGCAGTACTTC. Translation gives CASSLRTRAEQYF.

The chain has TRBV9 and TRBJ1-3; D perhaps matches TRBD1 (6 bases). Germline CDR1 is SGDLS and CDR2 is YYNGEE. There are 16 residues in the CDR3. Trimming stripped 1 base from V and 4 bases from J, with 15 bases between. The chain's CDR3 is CASSVRSGGDGNTIYF. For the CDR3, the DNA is TGTGCCAGCAGCGTAAGGTCTGGGGGCGACGGAAACACCATATATTTT.

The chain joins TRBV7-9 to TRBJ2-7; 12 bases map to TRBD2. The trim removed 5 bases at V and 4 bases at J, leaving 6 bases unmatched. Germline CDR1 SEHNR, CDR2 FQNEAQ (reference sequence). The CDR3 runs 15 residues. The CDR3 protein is CASSPRLAGAYEQYF. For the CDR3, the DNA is TGTGCCAGCAGCCCCCGACTAGCGGGGGCATACGAGCAGTACTTC.

In DNA, the CDR3 is TGTGCCAGCAGCCATCAGGGGGTCTACAATGAGCAGTTCTTC. Residues: CASSHQGVYNEQFF. The chain uses TRBV3-1 (or the pseudogene TRBV3-2) and TRBJ2-1, with 7 bases identical to TRBD1. V lost 3 bases, J lost 3 bases, and 2 bases stayed unmatched. Germline CDR1 reads LGHDT; CDR2 reads YNNKEL (reference sequence). The CDR3 is 14 residues long.

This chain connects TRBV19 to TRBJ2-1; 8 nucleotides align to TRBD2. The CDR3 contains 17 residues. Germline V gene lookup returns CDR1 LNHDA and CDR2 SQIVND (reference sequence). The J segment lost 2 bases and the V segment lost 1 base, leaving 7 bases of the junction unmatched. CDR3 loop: CASSIGGAGATYNEQFF. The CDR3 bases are TGTGCCAGTAGTATAGGCGGAGCGGGGGCCACCTACAATGAGCAGTTCTTC.

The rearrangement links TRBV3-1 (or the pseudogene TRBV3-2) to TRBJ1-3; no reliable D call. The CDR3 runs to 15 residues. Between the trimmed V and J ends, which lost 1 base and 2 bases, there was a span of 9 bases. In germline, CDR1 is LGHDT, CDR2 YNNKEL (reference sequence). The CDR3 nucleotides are TGTGCCAGCAGCCAAGTCATCGGTCCTGGAAACACCATATATTTT. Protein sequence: CASSQVIGPGNTIYF.

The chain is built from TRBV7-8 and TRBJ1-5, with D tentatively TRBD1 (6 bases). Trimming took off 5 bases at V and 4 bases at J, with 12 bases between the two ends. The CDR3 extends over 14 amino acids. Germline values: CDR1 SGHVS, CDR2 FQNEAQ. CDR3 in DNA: TGTGCCAGCAGCCGAGGGGGGGTGAATCAGCCCCAGCATTTT. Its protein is CASSRGGVNQPQHF.